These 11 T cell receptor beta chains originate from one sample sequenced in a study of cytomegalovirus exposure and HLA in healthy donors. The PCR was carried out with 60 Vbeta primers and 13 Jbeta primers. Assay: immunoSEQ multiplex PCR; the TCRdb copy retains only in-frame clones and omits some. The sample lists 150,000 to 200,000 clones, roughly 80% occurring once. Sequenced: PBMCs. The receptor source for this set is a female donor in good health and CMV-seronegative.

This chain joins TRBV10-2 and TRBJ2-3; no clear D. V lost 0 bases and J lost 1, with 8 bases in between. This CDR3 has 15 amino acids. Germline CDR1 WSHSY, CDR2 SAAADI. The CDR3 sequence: CASSESGSRTDTQYF. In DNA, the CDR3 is TGCGCCAGCAGTGAGTCGGGCTCCCGCACAGATACGCAGTATTTT.

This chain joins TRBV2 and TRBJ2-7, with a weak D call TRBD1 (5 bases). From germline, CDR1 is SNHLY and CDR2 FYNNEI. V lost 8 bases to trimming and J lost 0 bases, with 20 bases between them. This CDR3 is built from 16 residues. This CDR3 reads CASGARFRGISYEQYF. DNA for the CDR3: TGTGCCAGCGGAGCCCGATTTAGGGGAATCTCCTACGAGCAGTACTTC.

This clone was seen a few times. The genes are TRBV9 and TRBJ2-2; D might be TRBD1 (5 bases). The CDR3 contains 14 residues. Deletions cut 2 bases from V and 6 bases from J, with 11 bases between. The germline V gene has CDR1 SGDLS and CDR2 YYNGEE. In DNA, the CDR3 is TGTGCCAGCAGCGTCCTCGACAGAGCCGGGGAGCTGTTTTTT. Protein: CASSVLDRAGELFF.

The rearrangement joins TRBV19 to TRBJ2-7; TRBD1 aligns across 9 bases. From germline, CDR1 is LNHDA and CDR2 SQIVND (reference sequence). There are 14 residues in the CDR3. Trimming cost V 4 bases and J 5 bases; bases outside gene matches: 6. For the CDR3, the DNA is TGTGCCAGTAGTAACCGGGACAGGGAGGACGAGCAGTACTTC. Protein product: CASSNRDREDEQYF.

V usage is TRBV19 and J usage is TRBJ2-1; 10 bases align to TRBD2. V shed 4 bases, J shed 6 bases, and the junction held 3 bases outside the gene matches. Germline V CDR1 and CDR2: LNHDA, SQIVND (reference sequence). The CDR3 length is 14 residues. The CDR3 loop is CASSRTSGPNEQFF. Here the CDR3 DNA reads TGTGCCAGTAGTAGGACTAGCGGACCCAATGAGCAGTTCTTC.

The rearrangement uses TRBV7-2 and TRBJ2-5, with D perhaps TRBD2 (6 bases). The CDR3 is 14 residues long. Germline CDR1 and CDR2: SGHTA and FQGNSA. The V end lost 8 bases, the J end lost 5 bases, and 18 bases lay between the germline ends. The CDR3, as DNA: TGTGCCAGCCTATTCGCGGGGAGGTTGGAGACCCAGTACTTC. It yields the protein CASLFAGRLETQYF.

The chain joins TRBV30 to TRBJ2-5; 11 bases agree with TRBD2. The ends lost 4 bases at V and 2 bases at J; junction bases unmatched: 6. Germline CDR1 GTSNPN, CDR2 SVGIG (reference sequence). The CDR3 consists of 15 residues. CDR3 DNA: TGTGCCTGGACTCCCCGGACTAGCGGGCAAGAGACCCAGTACTTC. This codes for CAWTPRTSGQETQYF. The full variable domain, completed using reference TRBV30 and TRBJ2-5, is SQTIHQWPATLVQPVGSPLSLECTVEGTSNPNLYWYRQAAGRGLQLLFYSVGIGQISSEVPQNLSASRPQDRQFILSSKKLLLSDSGFYLCAWTPRTSGQETQYFGPGTRLLVL.

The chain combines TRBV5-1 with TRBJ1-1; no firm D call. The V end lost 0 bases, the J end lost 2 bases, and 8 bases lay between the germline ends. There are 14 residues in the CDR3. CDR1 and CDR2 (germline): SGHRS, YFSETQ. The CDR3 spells CASSLETANTEAFF. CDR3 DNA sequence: TGCGCCAGCAGCTTGGAAACAGCCAACACTGAAGCTTTCTTT.

The CDR3, as DNA: TGTGCCAGCAGCGTATCGGGGGACTCTGGAAACACCATATATTTT. It is translated as CASSVSGDSGNTIYF. This chain links TRBV9 with TRBJ1-3; D is perhaps TRBD1 (5 bases). V was clipped by 1 base and J by 0 bases, with 8 bases between them. This CDR3 contains 15 residues. Germline CDR1 reads SGDLS; CDR2 reads YYNGEE.

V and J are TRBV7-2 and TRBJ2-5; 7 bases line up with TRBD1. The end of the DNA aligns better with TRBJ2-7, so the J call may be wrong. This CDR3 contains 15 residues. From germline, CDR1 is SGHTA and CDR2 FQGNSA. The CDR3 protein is CASSLVGDRAYEQYF. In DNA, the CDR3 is TGTGCCAGCAGCTTAGTTGGGGACAGAGCCTACGAGCAGTACTTC.

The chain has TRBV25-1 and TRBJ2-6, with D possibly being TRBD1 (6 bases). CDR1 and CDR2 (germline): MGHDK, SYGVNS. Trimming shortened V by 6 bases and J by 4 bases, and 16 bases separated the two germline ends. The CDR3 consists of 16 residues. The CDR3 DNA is TGTGCCAGCAGACCGTCAGGGGCGTGGGGGGCCAACGTCCTGACTTTC. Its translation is CASRPSGAWGANVLTF. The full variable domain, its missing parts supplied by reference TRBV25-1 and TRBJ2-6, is EADIYQTPRYLVIGTGKKITLECSQTMGHDKMYWYQQDPGMELHLIHYSYGVNSTEKGDLSSESTVSRIRTEHFPLTLESARPSHTSQYLCASRPSGAWGANVLTFGAGSRLTVL.